This T cell receptor beta chain was captured by sequencing in a study of early T cells in non-severe SARS-CoV-2 infection (dated by TCRdb to the early 2020s). Context from the whole study: Because TCR sequencing was done on bulk RNA from unsorted whole blood, the alpha and beta chains could not be paired.

CDR1 and CDR2, per the germline V gene, are SNHLY and FYNNEI. Trimming at the junction amounts to 5 bases on V and 13 bases on J, and the germline ends lie 18 bases apart. Counted from cysteine to phenylalanine, this CDR3 has 14 amino acids. Only the CDR3 DNA is retained, 42 bases long and in frame from the first base. The library was generated by 5' RACE. Reads for this sample came from a NextSeq 500. In the TCR library protocol, unique molecular identifiers were attached to individual cDNA molecules to correct for PCR bias and sequencing error. TCR alpha and beta chains were both sequenced, and the abundances of alpha and beta sequences in each sample were closely correlated with each other. As for the authors' bioinformatics: Decombinator V4 was used to annotate the V gene, J gene and CDR3 of the TCR sequences. TCRs were defined as expanded if a significant change between any two time points was detected under a Poisson model with p below 0.0001. TCR abundances were normalised to the total number of TCRs sequenced in each sample and reported as counts per million. TRAV1-2 paired with TRAJ12, TRAJ20 or TRAJ33 defined MAIT TCRs, while TRAV10 paired with TRAJ18 defined iNKT TCRs. VDJdb, accessed 1 November 2021, was searched for CMV, EBV and SARS-CoV-2 annotated TCRs, with TCRs annotated for multiple antigens excluded. TCRdb's own reprocessing of the public reads used fastp at Q25 and MiXCR and kept productive beta chains. Rows are combined by CDR3 protein, so each entry shows the most common genes and DNA. TCRdb's processing, not the authors', yielded these V and J calls. In all, the sample holds fewer than 85,000 distinct CDR3 sequences, and approximately 15% of those were seen once. The ten largest clonotypes hold about 3.1% of the sample.

Study-wide conclusions, independent of this receptor: VDJdb matching was skewed toward anti-spike CD8 responses and likely underestimated virus-specific expansions, missing private and CD4 specificities.

Comments on this clonotype: Its binding antigen is unknown. Per-nucleotide qualities are absent, and no much larger clonotype sits a single base away.

Set within a cohort of healthcare workers in London, UK, this nested case-control study involved weekly PCR testing of nasopharyngeal swabs along with blood sampling. Healthcare workers were recruited between 23 and 31 March 2020, during the week of the UK lockdown, and were followed weekly for up to roughly 15 weeks. The clonotype comes from an adult who was a healthcare worker with PCR-confirmed SARS-CoV-2 infection or an uninfected control (not recorded which). The chain employs TRBV2 and TRBJ1-6; the D gene is not confidently resolved. Sequences were obtained from whole blood. The CDR3 reads as follows: CASSLETVYPPLHF. The sequenced DNA is TGTGCCAGCAGTCTAGAGACTGTCTATCCTCCCCTCCACTTT.